The next 3 T cell receptor beta chains were all read from a single sample in a study of shared clonotypes between healthy human individuals. This table comes from immunoSEQ multiplex PCR, and its TCRdb copy is limited to in-frame clones, with some not included. The repertoire holds some 2 million clones, with about 95% as singletons. Cells designated naive CD8 were CD45RO-negative and were positively selected for CCR7, with terminally differentiated effector memory CD45RA+ cells excluded. The sequencing sample was made of naive CD8+ T cells sorted from blood. The source is a man aged 18 to 30 in good health.

This rearrangement joins TRBV5-5 to TRBJ2-5; unclear D gene. The V end was cut by 2 bases, the J end by 0 bases, with 11 bases between. Per germline, CDR1 SGHKS and CDR2 YYEKEE (reference sequence). The CDR3 spans 15 residues. The CDR3 sequence: CASSLYQSYQETQYF. CDR3 in DNA: TGTGCCAGCAGCTTATACCAGTCGTACCAAGAGACCCAGTACTTC.

The V and J genes are TRBV6-6 and TRBJ2-7; D not certain. CDR3 length: 15 residues. Germline lookup yields CDR1 MNHNY and CDR2 SVGAGI (reference sequence). The V and J ends lost 6 bases and 0 bases respectively, with 15 bases between them. The CDR3 coding sequence is TGTGCCAGCAGCTTTTACAGATCCAGCTCCTACGAGCAGTACTTC. This gives the protein CASSFYRSSSYEQYF.

V usage is TRBV28 and J usage is TRBJ2-7; D may correspond to TRBD1 or TRBD2 (5 bases each). Trimming cost V 7 bases and J 3 bases, with 16 bases left between them. Germline V lookup: CDR1 MDHEN, CDR2 SYDVKM. CDR3 length: 14 amino acids. The chain's CDR3 is CASNPARDLYEQYF. The CDR3 DNA reads TGTGCCAGCAACCCCGCCCGGGACCTCTACGAGCAGTACTTC. The full variable domain, completed using reference TRBV28 and TRBJ2-7, is DVKVTQSSRYLVKRTGEKVFLECVQDMDHENMFWYRQDPGLGLRLIYFSYDVKMKEKGDIPEGYSVSREKKERFSLILESASTNQTSMYLCASNPARDLYEQYFGPGTRLTVT.